The clone carrying this T cell receptor (beta chain) was detected many times. Sequenced by immunoSEQ multiplex PCR; TCRdb stores in-frame clones only, minus some. The profile covers about 61,000 clones, with around 82% appearing a single time and less than 25% taken by the ten largest. The data originate from a study of blood T cell repertoires in COVID-19. For the study at large: Researchers got acute and convalescent COVID-19 samples from the United States, Italy and Spain. PBMCs, B-cell-depleted T cells, or T cells were the source of the cDNA or gDNA that made up the material.

This CDR3 has 16 residues. The V and J ends lost 0 bases and 1 base respectively, with 10 bases between them. Germline V gene lookup returns CDR1 MNHEY and CDR2 SVGAGI. The rearrangement joins TRBV6-5 to TRBJ1-5, with D hard to call. The source is an elderly man with active or convalescent COVID-19. The sample taken for sequencing was peripheral blood. The CDR3 nucleotides read TGTGCCAGCAGTTACTCGCTAGTTGGAAGCAATCAGCCCCAGCATTTT. It codes for CASSYSLVGSNQPQHF.